This TCR beta chain comes out of a study of cytomegalovirus exposure and HLA in healthy donors. Study details: In a later analysis, the 120 or so validation repertoires were reported to have used the same platform as the 650 to 800 first-cohort repertoires. Overall study results and limits: The classifier, whose performance was assessed in both the original and validation cohorts, reportedly diagnosed cytomegalovirus status with high specificity and sensitivity. The study put 150 to 200 TCR beta chains on its list as cytomegalovirus-associated.

Profiled with immunoSEQ multiplex PCR; TCRdb holds only in-frame clones, not every one. The sample yields 100,000 to 150,000 clones, about 88% seen once. Note on this clone: Its specificity is unknown.

This sequence was found in a man aged 30 to 45 in good health and CMV-seronegative. The sample comprised PBMCs.

CDR3: CASSFGQGNEAFF. CDR3 nucleotide sequence: TGTGCCAGCAGCTTTGGGCAGGGTAATGAAGCTTTCTTT. V is TRBV5-6 and J is TRBJ1-1; perhaps TRBD1 as D (5 bases). The germline gives CDR1 SGHDT, CDR2 YYEEEE. V lost 2 bases, J lost 7 bases, and 12 bases lay in between. The CDR3 extends over 13 amino acids.